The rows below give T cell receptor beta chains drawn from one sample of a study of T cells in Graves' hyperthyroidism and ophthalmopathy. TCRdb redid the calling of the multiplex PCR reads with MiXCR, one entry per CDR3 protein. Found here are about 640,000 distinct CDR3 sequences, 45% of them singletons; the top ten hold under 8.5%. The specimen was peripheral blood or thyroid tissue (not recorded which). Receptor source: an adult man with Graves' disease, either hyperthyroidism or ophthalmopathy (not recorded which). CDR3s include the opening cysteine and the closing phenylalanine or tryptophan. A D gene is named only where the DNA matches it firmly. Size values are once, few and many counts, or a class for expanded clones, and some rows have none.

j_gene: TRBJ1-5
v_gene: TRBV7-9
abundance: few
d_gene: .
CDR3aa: CASSLFVGRRENQPQHF
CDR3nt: TGTGCCAGCAGCTTATTTGTTGGACGCCGGGAGAATCAGCCCCAGCATTTT

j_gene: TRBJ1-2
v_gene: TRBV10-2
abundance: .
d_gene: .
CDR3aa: CASSGASGGYGYTF
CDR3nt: TGCGCCAGCAGTGGAGCTTCCGGGGGGTATGGCTACACCTTC

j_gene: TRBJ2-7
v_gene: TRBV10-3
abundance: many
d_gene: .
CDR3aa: CAISDVLASYEQYF
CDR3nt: TGTGCCATCAGTGACGTACTAGCTTCCTACGAGCAGTACTTC

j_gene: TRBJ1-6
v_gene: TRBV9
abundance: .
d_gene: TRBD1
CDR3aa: CASSQGTGGLPLHF
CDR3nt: TGTGCCAGCAGCCAAGGGACAGGGGGCTTACCCCTCCACTTT

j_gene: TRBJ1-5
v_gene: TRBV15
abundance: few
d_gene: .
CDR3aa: CATSRDPTNARGPQHF
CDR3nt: TGTGCCACCAGCAGAGATCCCACAAATGCCCGGGGGCCCCAGCATTTT

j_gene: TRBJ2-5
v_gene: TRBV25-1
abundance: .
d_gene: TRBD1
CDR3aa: CASSEGRDRAGETQYF
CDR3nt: TGTGCCAGCAGTGAAGGAAGGGACAGGGCGGGAGAGACCCAGTACTTC

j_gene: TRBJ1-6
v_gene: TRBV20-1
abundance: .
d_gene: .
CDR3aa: CSARGLRGSSYNSPLHF
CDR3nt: TGCAGTGCTAGAGGACTTAGGGGAAGCTCCTATAATTCACCCCTCCACTTT

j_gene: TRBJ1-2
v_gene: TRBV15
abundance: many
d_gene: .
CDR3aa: CATSRAGGNYGYTF
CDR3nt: TGTGCCACCAGCAGAGCGGGCGGTAACTATGGCTACACCTTC

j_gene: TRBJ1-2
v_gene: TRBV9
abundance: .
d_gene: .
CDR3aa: CASSAYPEGYTF
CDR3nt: TGTGCCAGCAGCGCATACCCGGAGGGCTACACCTTC

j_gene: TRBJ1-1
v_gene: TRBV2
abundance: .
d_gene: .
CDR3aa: CASRLIQNTEAFF
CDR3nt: TGTGCCAGCAGGCTCATCCAGAACACTGAAGCTTTCTTT

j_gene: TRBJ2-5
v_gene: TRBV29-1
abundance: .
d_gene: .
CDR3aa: CSVEPGRGERDQYF
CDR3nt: TGCAGCGTTGAACCCGGGCGTGGGGAACGGGACCAGTACTTC

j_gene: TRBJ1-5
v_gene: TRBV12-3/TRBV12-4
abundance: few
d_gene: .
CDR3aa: CASSLEQVSNQPQHF
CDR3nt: TGTGCCAGCAGTTTAGAACAGGTTAGCAATCAGCCCCAGCATTTT

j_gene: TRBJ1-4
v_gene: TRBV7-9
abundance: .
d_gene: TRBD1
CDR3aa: CASSGGQGAAANEKLFF
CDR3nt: TGTGCCAGCAGCGGCGGACAGGGGGCGGCCGCTAATGAAAAACTGTTTTTT

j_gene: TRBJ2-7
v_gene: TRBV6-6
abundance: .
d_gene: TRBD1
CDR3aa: CASSLGTGEYEQYF
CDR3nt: TGTGCCAGCAGCCTCGGGACAGGGGAATACGAGCAGTACTTC

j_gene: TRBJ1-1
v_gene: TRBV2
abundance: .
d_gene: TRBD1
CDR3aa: CASWTGVRNTEAFF
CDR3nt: TGTGCCAGCTGGACAGGGGTGAGGAACACTGAAGCTTTCTTT

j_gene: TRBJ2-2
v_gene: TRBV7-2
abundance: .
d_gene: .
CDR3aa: CASSLIGVGELFF
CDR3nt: TGTGCCAGCAGCTTAATTGGGGTCGGGGAGCTGTTTTTT

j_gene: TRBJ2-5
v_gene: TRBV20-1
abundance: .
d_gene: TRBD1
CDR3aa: CSARGTGGGETQYF
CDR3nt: TGCAGTGCTAGAGGCACAGGGGGAGGAGAGACCCAGTACTTC